Below are 27 T cell receptor beta chains sequenced from a single sample in a study of T cells expressing NK-cell markers. TCRdb reprocessed the 5' RACE reads; each CDR3 protein has one entry and no DNA is given. In total, the table holds fewer than 400,000 distinct CDR3 sequences. Sequencing input: blood T cells: a sorted CD56 or NKG2C T cell subset, CD4+ or CD8+ T cells, or bulk PBMC T cells (not recorded which). The receptors were gathered from a woman aged 50 to 65 in good health.

V usage is TRBV13 and J usage is TRBJ1-1. The CDR3 covers 15 residues. Germline V gene data show CDR1 as PRHDT and CDR2 as FYEKMQ (reference sequence). The CDR3 is CASSLVIGMNTEAFF.

V and J are TRBV14 and TRBJ2-1; TCRdb picks TRBD2, but there is no DNA to check that call. This CDR3 is 17 amino acids long. Per the germline V gene, CDR1 is SGHDN and CDR2 is FVKESK. The CDR3 is CASSPLRAGAPMDEQFF. Variable domain in full (rest from reference TRBV14 and TRBJ2-1): EAGVTQFPSHSVIEKGQTVTLRCDPISGHDNLYWYRRVMGKEIKFLLHFVKESKQDESGMPNNRFLAERTGGTYSTLKVQPAELEDSGVYFCASSPLRAGAPMDEQFFGPGTRLTVL.

J is TRBJ1-5 and V is TRBV29-1; there is no DNA to check the TCRdb D call of TRBD1. The CDR3 spans 13 residues. Germline lookup yields CDR1 SQVTM and CDR2 ANQGSEA. The CDR3: CSARGQWDQPQHF.

The V call is TRBV3-1, the J call TRBJ2-5; with no DNA, the TCRdb D assignment of TRBD2 cannot be verified. Germline V lookup: CDR1 LGHDT, CDR2 YNNKEL (reference sequence). The CDR3 length is 14 residues. CDR3 residues: CATTRSGNRETQYF.

This chain links TRBV3-1 with TRBJ1-2; TCRdb outputs TRBD1, but without DNA this stays unchecked. Germline V gene data show CDR1 as LGHDT and CDR2 as YNNKEL (reference sequence). This CDR3 is 14 amino acids long. The CDR3 sequence is CASSQDAGGNGYTF.

This chain joins TRBV27 and TRBJ2-5; TCRdb outputs TRBD2, but without DNA this stays unchecked. The CDR3 extends over 15 amino acids. CDR1 and CDR2 from the germline V gene are MNHEY and SMNVEV (reference sequence). CDR3: CASSLGGTLGETQYF.

CDR3 in amino acids: CASSILADLKNIQYF. The rearrangement links TRBV19 to TRBJ2-4; TCRdb names TRBD2, which stays unverified in the absence of DNA. Germline assignment: CDR1 LNHDA and CDR2 SQIVND (reference sequence). CDR3 length equals 15 residues.

This chain joins TRBV4-2 and TRBJ2-6. The CDR3 consists of 16 residues. CDR1 is LGHNA, CDR2 YNFKEQ, per germline. Here the CDR3 reads CASSQDGTSGANVLTF.

The chain has TRBV7-9 and TRBJ2-7; with no DNA, the TCRdb D assignment of TRBD2 cannot be verified. CDR1 and CDR2 from the germline V gene are SEHNR and FQNEAQ (reference sequence). CDR3 length: 12 amino acids. The CDR3 sequence is CASSLARGEEYF.

V and J are TRBV27 and TRBJ1-2; TCRdb indicates TRBD1, and absent DNA this call remains unverified. This CDR3 region has 13 residues. CDR1 is MNHEY, CDR2 SMNVEV, per germline (reference sequence). The CDR3 is CASSTSWGGGYTF.

The V and J genes are TRBV6-1 and TRBJ2-1; as DNA is missing, the TRBD2 call by TCRdb cannot be tested. The CDR3 covers 17 residues. Per the germline V gene, CDR1 is MNHNS and CDR2 is SASEGT. CDR3 amino acids: CASSVASGRTGYNEQFF.

This rearrangement joins TRBV5-1 to TRBJ2-7; the TRBD2 assignment by TCRdb is unverifiable without DNA. The CDR3 length is 18 residues. Germline V gene sequence: CDR1 SGHRS, CDR2 YFSETQ. Here the CDR3 reads CASSTGLAGRSGTYEQYF.

The chain uses TRBV29-1 and TRBJ2-4; the D call of TRBD1 rests on TCRdb alone, since no DNA is present to check it. The CDR3 is made up of 14 amino acids. Germline V gene lookup returns CDR1 SQVTM and CDR2 ANQGSEA. CDR3 region: CSVVKQGAKNIQYF. Using reference TRBV29-1 and TRBJ2-4 for the parts outside the CDR3, the full variable domain is SAVISQKPSRDICQRGTSLTIQCQVDSQVTMMFWYRQQPGQSLTLIATANQGSEATYESGFVIDKFPISRPNLTFSTLTVSNMSPEDSSIYLCSVVKQGAKNIQYFGAGTRLSVL.

J is TRBJ2-5 and V is TRBV3-1. The CDR3 contains 14 residues. From germline, CDR1 is LGHDT and CDR2 YNNKEL (reference sequence). The CDR3 sequence is CASSQDGSQETQYF.

The rearrangement joins TRBV11-2 to TRBJ2-7; without DNA, the TCRdb call of TRBD1 cannot be checked. The CDR3 consists of 16 residues. The germline CDR1 and CDR2 sequences are SGHAT and FQNNGV. CDR3: CASSLRGSGGPDEQYF.

The chain combines TRBV7-6 with TRBJ2-3; TCRdb calls TRBD1, which cannot be checked without DNA. This CDR3 has 12 amino acids. CDR1 and CDR2 from the germline V gene are SGHVS and FNYEAQ. CDR3 protein: CASSLPGVAQYF. The full variable domain, with the rest looked up from reference TRBV7-6 and TRBJ2-3, is GAGVSQSPRYKVTKRGQDVALRCDPISGHVSLYWYRQALGQGPEFLTYFNYEAQQDKSGLPNDRFSAERPEGSISTLTIQRTEQRDSAMYRCASSLPGVAQYFGPGTRLTVL.

The gene calls are TRBV27 and TRBJ1-2; TCRdb outputs TRBD1, but without DNA this stays unchecked. From germline, CDR1 is MNHEY and CDR2 SMNVEV (reference sequence). CDR3 size: 14 residues. The CDR3 spells CASKSRQGFDGYTF.

The J gene is TRBJ2-3, the V gene TRBV2; TCRdb reports TRBD1, a call that lacks DNA to check it against. Germline CDR1 is SNHLY and CDR2 is FYNNEI. The CDR3 is made up of 16 amino acids. The CDR3 spells CASSGVGGGWTDTQYF.

V usage is TRBV2 and J usage is TRBJ2-1; checking the TCRdb D call of TRBD2 is not possible without DNA. Germline CDR1 and CDR2: SNHLY and FYNNEI. This CDR3 has 15 amino acids. This chain's CDR3 is CASSPGTTIYNEQFF. The full variable domain, with the rest looked up from reference TRBV2 and TRBJ2-1, is EPEVTQTPSHQVTQMGQEVILRCVPISNHLYFYWYRQILGQKVEFLVSFYNNEISEKSEIFDDQFSVERPDGSNFTLKIRSTKLEDSAMYFCASSPGTTIYNEQFFGPGTRLTVL.

The chain combines TRBV9 with TRBJ2-7; TCRdb's assignment of TRBD2 cannot be checked, as there is no DNA. CDR3 length: 15 residues. CDR1 SGDLS and CDR2 YYNGEE come from the germline V gene. The CDR3 sequence is CASSSSPGTTYEQYF.

The V and J genes are TRBV11-2 and TRBJ2-3; the D call from TCRdb, TRBD1, cannot be confirmed without DNA. The CDR3 loop spans 15 amino acids. Germline V gives CDR1 SGHAT, CDR2 FQNNGV. The CDR3 sequence is CASSLRTGATDTQYF.

The chain uses TRBV7-9 and TRBJ2-1; TCRdb proposes TRBD2, but this gene call is untestable without DNA. The CDR3 spans 18 residues. CDR1 is SEHNR and CDR2 is FQNEAQ in the germline V gene (reference sequence). CDR3 amino acids: CASSSLSPLARSYNEQFF.

The J gene is TRBJ1-2, the V gene TRBV6-1; TCRdb outputs TRBD1, but without DNA this stays unchecked. Germline-derived CDR1 and CDR2 are MNHNS and SASEGT. The CDR3 runs to 19 residues. The CDR3 loop is CASSEIGSGTGSLFGGYTF.

This chain connects TRBV30 to TRBJ1-2. Per germline, CDR1 GTSNPN and CDR2 SVGIG (reference sequence). The CDR3 contains 15 residues. The CDR3 is CAWSRLRLAAEGYTF.

The chain couples TRBV5-1 to TRBJ1-1. The CDR3 runs to 14 residues. Germline assignment: CDR1 SGHRS and CDR2 YFSETQ. The CDR3: CASSSGQRATEAFF.

The chain couples TRBV5-1 to TRBJ1-5; the TRBD1 assignment by TCRdb is unverifiable without DNA. CDR1 and CDR2 (germline): SGHRS, YFSETQ. CDR3 length: 13 amino acids. Here the CDR3 reads CASSRDRNQPQHF.

The chain joins TRBV19 to TRBJ1-6; TCRdb's D gene call, TRBD1, goes unchecked for lack of DNA. From germline, CDR1 is LNHDA and CDR2 SQIVND (reference sequence). This CDR3 is built from 14 residues. The CDR3 loop is CASKGTGDGSPLHF.